The source of this TCR beta chain is a study of Graves' ophthalmopathy and Graves' hyperthyroidism. Study overall: Peripheral blood (taken before any treatment) was collected at initial diagnosis.

This CDR3 has 16 residues. CDR1 and CDR2 (germline): LNHNV, YYDKDF (reference sequence). V shed 1 base and J 1 base; nucleotides not matched to a gene: 3. General observations from the study: Most expanded clonotypes from thyroid (those above 0.001 frequency) were also found in blood.

Other autoimmune diseases, uncontrolled infections, pregnancy and lactation each led to patient exclusion. The sample holds a few counts of this clonotype. Its antigen is as yet unknown. Transcripts of RNA were the source for amplifying TCR beta CDR3 regions. First-round RT-PCR employed HTBI primers, with a second-round multiplex PCR after it. Each CDR3 protein gets one entry after TCRdb re-called the multiplex PCR reads with MiXCR. Of 200,000 to 250,000 distinct CDR3 sequences in the sample, around 50% were seen once. The chain joins TRBV15 to TRBJ2-2; 7 bases fit TRBD1. The TCR originated in an adult man with Graves' ophthalmopathy. Material for sequencing was peripheral blood. CDR3 sequence reads: CATSRGTGENTGELFF. The DNA for the CDR3 is TGTGCCACCAGCAGAGGAACAGGGGAGAACACCGGGGAGCTGTTTTTT.